The 8 T cell receptor beta chains in this list originate from one sample, sequenced in a study of T-cell memory formation after mild COVID-19. TCRdb called the 5' RACE reads again in MiXCR, with one record for every CDR3 protein. The sample carries roughly 400,000 distinct CDR3 sequences, around 24% recorded once. The specimen was PBMCs or a T cell subset sorted from them (not recorded which). The source is an adult woman who had mild COVID-19 (a few samples of this study predate the infection). Cell type and time point are not known.

In this sample, this clonotype turned up a few times. J is TRBJ1-1 and V is TRBV6-1; 10 nucleotides agree with TRBD1. The trim removed 9 bases at V and 0 bases at J, leaving 13 bases unmatched. Germline loops: CDR1 MNHNS, CDR2 SASEGT. This CDR3 spans 17 amino acids. In nucleotides, the CDR3 is TGTGCCAGTGAGACCGGGACAGGGGTCGCCGTGAACACTGAAGCTTTCTTT. Its translation: CASETGTGVAVNTEAFF.

This clonotype was picked up one time. The rearrangement uses TRBV3-1 and TRBJ1-5; 10 bases are a match to TRBD1. The CDR3 is made up of 15 amino acids. Germline V gene data show CDR1 as LGHDT and CDR2 as YNNKEL (reference sequence). Trimming took 4 bases from V and 6 from J; bases not matched to a gene: 6. As DNA, the CDR3 is TGTGCCAGCAGCCCGACAGGGGGCGCCGCTCAGCCCCAGCATTTT. Translating it yields CASSPTGGAAQPQHF.

A few counts support this clonotype. CDR3 sequence reads: CASSEEANQPQHF. The CDR3 region has the DNA TGTGCCAGCAGTGAAGAGGCCAATCAGCCCCAGCATTTT. The chain recombines TRBV2 with TRBJ1-5; unclear D gene. Trimming took 1 base from V and 3 from J, leaving 4 bases between them. The germline V gene encodes CDR1 SNHLY and CDR2 FYNNEI. The CDR3 totals 13 residues.

This clonotype has just a few counts. V and J are TRBV24-1 and TRBJ2-5; no reliable D call. V was trimmed by 9 bases and J by 0 bases, leaving 13 bases between them. This CDR3 comprises 14 residues. CDR1 is KGHDR, CDR2 SFDVKD, per germline. CDR3 sequence (DNA): TGTGCCACCGGCAGCAGCACATACCAAGAGACCCAGTACTTC. Translated, it gives CATGSSTYQETQYF.

V is TRBV6-5 and J is TRBJ1-1, with no clear D. The ends were cut back, 11 bases at V and 4 bases at J, with 17 bases in the middle. Looked up from germline, CDR1 is MNHEY and CDR2 is SVGAGI. This CDR3 is built from 13 residues. The CDR3 nucleotides read TGTGCCGCCCCGATGTCCCGTAGCACTGAAGCTTTCTTT. This gives the protein CAAPMSRSTEAFF.

The gene calls are TRBV12-3 or TRBV12-4 and TRBJ1-2, with D unclear. V was shortened by 5 bases and J by 2 bases, with 15 bases between the two germline ends. CDR3 length: 15 amino acids. DNA for the CDR3: TGTGCCAGCAGTCCGCGGCCACTAGGGAACTATGGCTACACCTTC. Translation gives CASSPRPLGNYGYTF.

The J gene is TRBJ2-3, the V gene TRBV7-9; D not resolved. CDR1 and CDR2 (germline): SEHNR, FQNEAQ (reference sequence). Trimming took off 3 bases at V and 2 bases at J, with 9 bases between the two ends. This CDR3 is built from 14 residues. CDR3 loop: CASSLIGYTDTQYF. The CDR3 DNA sequence: TGTGCCAGCAGCTTGATCGGTTACACAGATACGCAGTATTTT.

This clonotype was recorded a few times. The gene calls are TRBV3-1 and TRBJ2-5, with D possibly being TRBD1 (6 bases). The germline V gene has CDR1 LGHDT and CDR2 YNNKEL (reference sequence). V lost 4 bases to trimming and J lost 1 base, with 13 bases between them. The CDR3 loop spans 15 amino acids. CDR3 sequence (DNA): TGTGCCAGCAGCCGGACAGCAACCTTCCAAGAGACCCAGTACTTC. Amino acid sequence: CASSRTATFQETQYF.